This entry features one T cell receptor (beta chain) sequence. These data come from a study of cytomegalovirus exposure and HLA in healthy donors. The length of the CDR3 is 15 residues. CDR1 LNHDA and CDR2 SQIVND come from the germline V gene (reference sequence). The V gene end was trimmed by 4 bases and the J gene end by 6 bases; junction bases not matched to a gene: 5. Use of 60 Vbeta and 13 Jbeta primers characterized the PCR. Sequenced by immunoSEQ multiplex PCR; TCRdb stores in-frame clones only, minus some. The sample has roughly 120,000 clones; roughly four fifths are singletons. Sequenced material: PBMCs. The receptor's source is a woman in her forties in good health and CMV-seropositive. The V and J genes are TRBV19 and TRBJ1-5; 11 bases map to TRBD1. The CDR3 nucleotides are TGTGCCAGTAGTACCGGGACAGGGGGGGGTCAGCCCCAGCATTTT. Translated: CASSTGTGGGQPQHF.